These 21 T cell receptor beta chains came from one sample sequenced in a study of vaccination and CD4 T cells after COVID-19. Time point in this sample: late sampling 161 to 241 days after vaccination in three convalescent patients. The treatment denotes: approximately 10-day PBMC culture with coronavirus spike peptide pools or control peptides (ViraFEST assay). The Oncomine TCR Beta short-read assay sequenced DNA from cultured CD4+ T cells. TCRdb redid the calling of the PCR reads with MiXCR, one entry per CDR3 protein. The sample lists about 22,000 distinct CDR3 sequences, more than 30% occurring once. The antigens for these receptors are not known. Sequencing used CD4+ T cells from blood, cultured in vitro, obtained about 7 months after SARS-CoV-2 vaccination. The origin of the receptors is a human donor who had recovered from COVID-19.

In its sample, this clonotype was seen a few times. The rearrangement uses TRBV7-3 and TRBJ2-7; 7 bases match TRBD2. With 5 bases clipped from V and 0 bases from J, the junction kept 10 bases outside the gene matches. Germline V gene data show CDR1 as SGHTA and CDR2 as FQGTGA. This CDR3 spans 16 amino acids. The CDR3 reads CASSPAPSGNSYEQYF. In DNA form, the CDR3 reads TGTGCCAGCAGCCCCGCCCCCAGCGGGAACTCCTACGAGCAGTACTTC.

Only a few counts were recorded for this clonotype. The J gene is TRBJ2-5, the V gene TRBV7-2; no clear D. CDR1 and CDR2 from the germline V gene are SGHTA and FQGNSA. The CDR3 runs 14 residues. V was pared by 5 bases and J by 2 bases, with 12 bases between. The CDR3 reads CASSGRLLQETQYF. The CDR3 DNA follows: TGTGCCAGCAGCGGTCGACTGCTACAAGAGACCCAGTACTTC. Using reference TRBV7-2 and TRBJ2-5 for the parts outside the CDR3, the full variable domain is GAGVSQSPSNKVTEKGKDVELRCDPISGHTALYWYRQSLGQGLEFLIYFQGNSAPDKSGLPSDRFSAERTGGSVSTLTIQRTQQEDSAVYLCASSGRLLQETQYFGPGTRLLVL.

This sequence joins TRBV20-1 and TRBJ2-1; 8 positions agree with TRBD2. V lost 3 bases to trimming and J lost 4 bases; unmatched junction nucleotides: 14. This CDR3 contains 17 residues. Germline-derived CDR1 and CDR2 are DFQATT and SNEGSKA (reference sequence). CDR3 nucleotide sequence: TGCAGTGCTAGGCCCTATCGTCCACTAGCGGAGTACAATGAGCAGTTCTTC. It codes for CSARPYRPLAEYNEQFF.

This clonotype was seen just once. CDR3 DNA: TGCAGTGCTGCGACTAGGGGGACCACAGATACGCAGTATTTT. Translated: CSAATRGTTDTQYF. The J gene is TRBJ2-3, the V gene TRBV20-1; D may be TRBD1 or TRBD2 (6 bases each). Germline CDR1 is DFQATT and CDR2 is SNEGSKA (reference sequence). CDR3 length: 14 amino acids. V lost 5 bases and J lost 2, with 14 bases in between.

The gene calls are TRBV20-1 and TRBJ2-3, with D hard to call. This CDR3 has 14 amino acids. CDR1 is DFQATT and CDR2 is SNEGSKA in the germline V gene (reference sequence). The V end was cut by 0 bases, the J end by 6 bases, with 13 bases between. CDR3 protein: CSARDYLRVDTQYF. Here the CDR3 DNA reads TGCAGTGCTAGAGATTATCTTCGGGTGGATACGCAGTATTTT.

This chain joins TRBV6-1 and TRBJ2-7; 7 bases agree with TRBD2. The length of the CDR3 is 13 residues. J was trimmed by 4 bases and V by 7 bases; bases with no gene match: 7. Looked up from germline, CDR1 is MNHNS and CDR2 is SASEGT. The CDR3 sequence is CASTSPGGYEQYF. The CDR3 DNA reads TGTGCCAGCACCTCTCCCGGGGGGTACGAGCAGTACTTC.

The chain combines TRBV2 with TRBJ2-1, with 10 bases identical to TRBD2. The CDR3 totals 14 residues. Trimming cost V 6 bases and J 8 bases; bases outside gene matches: 7. Germline V CDR1 and CDR2: SNHLY, FYNNEI. The CDR3 loop reads CASRSLAGDHEQFF. CDR3 nucleotides: TGTGCCAGCAGGTCGCTAGCGGGAGACCATGAGCAGTTCTTC.

This clonotype was detected only a few times. The rearrangement links TRBV7-2 to TRBJ2-3, with 12 positions matching TRBD2. This CDR3 is built from 14 residues. V dropped 6 bases and J dropped 6; count of bases not matched to a gene: 4. The germline V gene encodes CDR1 SGHTA and CDR2 FQGNSA. CDR3 coding DNA: TGTGCCAGCAGTAAAGGACTAGCGGGGGATACGCAGTATTTT. Its protein product is CASSKGLAGDTQYF. The full variable domain, completed using reference TRBV7-2 and TRBJ2-3, is GAGVSQSPSNKVTEKGKDVELRCDPISGHTALYWYRQSLGQGLEFLIYFQGNSAPDKSGLPSDRFSAERTGGSVSTLTIQRTQQEDSAVYLCASSKGLAGDTQYFGPGTRLTVL.

J is TRBJ1-6 and V is TRBV6-1; D is perhaps TRBD1 (6 bases). The CDR3 sequence is 15 residues long. Germline values: CDR1 MNHNS, CDR2 SASEGT. With 3 bases removed from V and 7 bases from J, the gap between germline ends came to 13 bases. The DNA of the CDR3 is TGTGCCAGCAGTGAGGTGGGACACGCGAATTCACCCCTCCACTTT. This translates into CASSEVGHANSPLHF.

The gene calls are TRBV20-1 and TRBJ1-2; D possibly corresponds to TRBD1 (5 bases). Trimming removed 8 bases from V and 5 bases from J, with 15 bases in between. The length of the CDR3 is 12 residues. CDR1 is DFQATT and CDR2 is SNEGSKA in the germline V gene (reference sequence). The CDR3 protein is CSPYQGGYGYTF. Here the CDR3 DNA reads TGCAGTCCTTACCAGGGCGGGTATGGCTACACCTTC.

The chain recombines TRBV2 with TRBJ1-5; D not resolved. There are 13 residues in the CDR3. From germline, CDR1 is SNHLY and CDR2 FYNNEI. Trimming pared 6 bases from V and 2 bases from J, leaving 8 bases between. The CDR3 is CASRWEGNQPQHF. CDR3 DNA: TGTGCCAGCAGATGGGAGGGCAATCAGCCCCAGCATTTT.

This chain joins TRBV20-1 and TRBJ1-1; D gene ambiguous. The germline V and J ends were trimmed by 4 bases and 1 base, with 10 bases remaining between them. CDR3 length: 13 residues. The germline gives CDR1 DFQATT, CDR2 SNEGSKA (reference sequence). CDR3 bases: TGCAGTGCTACCCTTCCACAGAACACTGAAGCTTTCTTT. Its protein is CSATLPQNTEAFF.

The chain couples TRBV7-2 to TRBJ2-1, with a tentative D call TRBD2 (5 bases). This CDR3 is 16 amino acids long. Trimming took 1 base from V and 5 from J, leaving 15 bases between them. CDR1 and CDR2 (germline): SGHTA, FQGNSA. The chain's CDR3 is CASSLGPRGLNNEQFF. CDR3 nucleotides: TGTGCCAGCAGCTTAGGTCCCCGCGGGTTAAACAATGAGCAGTTCTTC.

This chain links TRBV7-6 with TRBJ2-3; tentatively, D is TRBD2 (5 bases). Trimming pared 4 bases from V and 0 bases from J, leaving 29 bases between. CDR1 is SGHVS, CDR2 FNYEAQ, per germline. The CDR3 has 21 residues. CDR3 DNA sequence: TGTGCCAGCAGCTCTAAGGACGGGATTGTGGCGACCCCCGTTAGCACAGATACGCAGTATTTT. Translation gives CASSSKDGIVATPVSTDTQYF.

This chain uses TRBV7-6 with TRBJ2-7, with D possibly TRBD2 on 6 matching bases. CDR3 size: 19 residues. V was clipped by 0 bases and J by 0 bases, with 21 bases between them. Germline CDR1 reads SGHVS; CDR2 reads FNYEAQ. In DNA, the CDR3 is TGTGCCAGCAGCTTAGCGGATGGCACCGGGACTCCAAACTCCTACGAGCAGTACTTC. Its translation is CASSLADGTGTPNSYEQYF.

The chain has TRBV21-1 and TRBJ2-7. TRBV21-1 is classified as a pseudogene. The CDR3 extends over 10 amino acids. The CDR3 loop is CASSNVLQYF. The DNA for the CDR3 is TGTGCCAGCAGCAATGTGTTACAGTACTTC.

The chain employs TRBV29-1 and TRBJ1-5; 7 nucleotides agree with TRBD1. The J segment lost 1 base and the V segment lost 6 bases, leaving 9 bases of the junction unmatched. CDR1 and CDR2 from the germline V gene are SQVTM and ANQGSEA. CDR3 size: 15 residues. CDR3 in amino acids: CSVDEGALSNQPQHF. CDR3 bases: TGCAGCGTCGATGAGGGGGCGCTAAGCAATCAGCCCCAGCATTTT.

The rearrangement uses TRBV2 and TRBJ2-5, with TRBD2 as a possible D gene (5 bases). Germline V lookup: CDR1 SNHLY, CDR2 FYNNEI. The length of the CDR3 is 13 residues. Trimming shortened V by 8 bases and J by 4 bases, and 14 bases separated the two germline ends. DNA of the CDR3: TGTGCCAGCGCTGGCCCCGAGGGAGAGACCCAGTACTTC. This codes for CASAGPEGETQYF. Filled out from reference TRBV2 and TRBJ2-5, the complete variable domain reads EPEVTQTPSHQVTQMGQEVILRCVPISNHLYFYWYRQILGQKVEFLVSFYNNEISEKSEIFDDQFSVERPDGSNFTLKIRSTKLEDSAMYFCASAGPEGETQYFGPGTRLLVL.

This clonotype was detected only once. This rearrangement joins TRBV7-3 to TRBJ2-2, with D uncertain. The CDR3 has 13 residues. V was pared by 0 bases and J by 6 bases, with 5 bases between. The germline V gene has CDR1 SGHTA and CDR2 FQGTGA. The CDR3 here is CASSLTKSGELFF. CDR3 nucleotide sequence: TGTGCCAGCAGCTTAACTAAGTCCGGGGAGCTGTTTTTT.

The chain joins TRBV2 to TRBJ2-3; TRBD2 is a possible D gene (5 bases). The CDR3 is 14 residues long. The germline gives CDR1 SNHLY, CDR2 FYNNEI. V was trimmed by 8 bases and J by 1 base, leaving 13 bases between them. The CDR3 coding sequence is TGTGCCAGCGAAGGGCGGGTCCGCACAGATACGCAGTATTTT. Its protein product is CASEGRVRTDTQYF.

This clonotype appeared a few times. V is TRBV20-1 and J is TRBJ2-1; the D is unclear. V lost 1 base to trimming and J lost 5 bases, with 9 bases between them. This CDR3 contains 13 residues. Germline-derived CDR1 and CDR2 are DFQATT and SNEGSKA (reference sequence). CDR3 loop: CSARGRANNEQFF. The CDR3 DNA sequence: TGCAGTGCTAGAGGTCGGGCCAACAATGAGCAGTTCTTC.